Below, one TCR beta chain is given with its context. Its antigen is unidentified. Sequenced by immunoSEQ multiplex PCR; TCRdb stores in-frame clones only, minus some. The sample consists of about 78,000 clones, around 90% of them appearing once. The data stem from a study of radiotherapy plus CTLA-4 blockade in lung cancer. Study results and caveats: With interferon-beta, early dynamics of blood T cell clones were reported to best predict response. In blood, tumor-derived TCR clones expanded after radiotherapy plus ipilimumab.

Material: peripheral blood, obtained from a patient treated with radiotherapy plus ipilimumab. The source is a human donor with non-small cell lung cancer who had stable disease on radiotherapy plus ipilimumab.

CDR3 bases: TGTGCCAGCAGTCACCAACTGGACAGGGAAGCTTTCTTT. This encodes CASSHQLDREAFF. The genes are TRBV28 and TRBJ1-1; 7 bases match TRBD1. V shed 5 bases, J shed 8 bases, and the junction held 8 bases outside the gene matches. Looked up from germline, CDR1 is MDHEN and CDR2 is SYDVKM. The length of the CDR3 is 13 residues.